One sample yielded the 11 T cell receptor beta chains listed below, sequenced in a study of cytomegalovirus exposure and HLA in healthy donors. The primer mix had 60 Vbeta and 13 Jbeta primers. Only in-frame clones appear in the TCRdb table, and some are missing; sequencing was by immunoSEQ multiplex PCR. The sample yields around 99,000 clones, about four fifths seen once. Material: PBMCs. Receptors originate from a man aged 25 to 45 in good health and CMV-seropositive.

The chain is built from TRBV5-4 and TRBJ2-1, with TRBD2 as a possible D gene (5 bases). Germline V CDR1 and CDR2: SGHNT, YYREEE (reference sequence). This CDR3 spans 12 amino acids. The V gene lost 5 bases and the J gene lost 9 bases, with 12 bases spanning the gap. The CDR3 region is CASSSRAGEQFF. The CDR3 DNA reads TGTGCCAGCAGTTCACGGGCGGGTGAGCAGTTCTTC.

The V gene is TRBV9, the J gene TRBJ2-5, with D possibly matching TRBD1 (6 bases). The germline V and J ends were trimmed by 0 bases and 7 bases, with 10 bases remaining between them. CDR3 length: 13 residues. From germline, CDR1 is SGDLS and CDR2 YYNGEE. The CDR3 nucleotides read TGTGCCAGCAGCGTAGCAGGGGAAGGGACCCAGTACTTC. Translating it yields CASSVAGEGTQYF.

The rearrangement joins TRBV7-9 to TRBJ2-6, with D tentatively TRBD1 (6 bases). The CDR3 runs 17 residues. V was clipped by 2 bases and J by 0 bases, with 11 bases between them. Germline V gene sequence: CDR1 SEHNR, CDR2 FQNEAQ (reference sequence). CDR3 sequence (DNA): TGTGCCAGCAGCTTAACGGACAGCTTCTCTGGGGCCAACGTCCTGACTTTC. It encodes CASSLTDSFSGANVLTF. The complete variable domain, with remaining parts taken from reference TRBV7-9 and TRBJ2-6, reads DTGVSQNPRHKITKRGQNVTFRCDPISEHNRLYWYRQTLGQGPEFLTYFQNEAQLEKSRLLSDRFSAERPKGSFSTLEIQRTEQGDSAMYLCASSLTDSFSGANVLTFGAGSRLTVL.

J is TRBJ2-7 and V is TRBV19; the match to TRBD1 covers 9 bases. Germline CDR1 reads LNHDA; CDR2 reads SQIVND (reference sequence). The CDR3 length is 15 residues. Losses at the gene ends were 6 bases for V and 3 bases for J; bases not matched to a gene: 9. CDR3 protein: CASSLGTGRYYEQYF. As DNA, the CDR3 is TGTGCCAGTAGCCTCGGGACAGGGAGGTACTACGAGCAGTACTTC.

This rearrangement joins TRBV6-5 to TRBJ2-5; TRBD2 aligns across 11 bases. V lost 3 bases and J lost 5; bases outside the gene matches: 5. The CDR3 loop spans 15 amino acids. From germline, CDR1 is MNHEY and CDR2 SVGAGI. The CDR3 protein is CASSYSGGAWETQYF. The DNA of the CDR3 is TGTGCCAGCAGTTATAGCGGGGGGGCTTGGGAGACCCAGTACTTC.

The V and J genes are TRBV7-3 and TRBJ1-2; D unclear. The V gene lost 3 bases and the J gene lost 6 bases, with 11 bases spanning the gap. The CDR3 consists of 13 residues. Germline CDR1 is SGHTA and CDR2 is FQGTGA. CDR3 loop: CASSFAASDGYTF. In nucleotides, the CDR3 is TGTGCCAGCAGCTTCGCGGCCAGCGATGGCTACACCTTC.

V is TRBV5-1 and J is TRBJ2-7, with TRBD2 identical over 9 bases. The CDR3 has 15 residues. With 4 bases clipped from V and 2 bases from J, the junction kept 7 bases outside the gene matches. CDR1 is SGHRS and CDR2 is YFSETQ in the germline V gene. The CDR3 here is CASSPERGVAYEQYF. For the CDR3, the DNA is TGCGCCAGCAGCCCGGAGCGGGGGGTTGCCTACGAGCAGTACTTC.

The rearrangement uses TRBV5-4 and TRBJ1-1; D might be TRBD1 (5 bases). This CDR3 spans 13 amino acids. Germline values: CDR1 SGHNT, CDR2 YYREEE (reference sequence). Trimming left V 2 bases short and J 4 bases short, with 9 bases between. CDR3 in amino acids: CASSFGGGTEAFF. The CDR3 region has the DNA TGTGCCAGCAGCTTTGGCGGGGGCACTGAAGCTTTCTTT. Looking up the rest from reference TRBV5-4 and TRBJ1-1 gives the full variable domain: ETGVTQSPTHLIKTRGQQVTLRCSSQSGHNTVSWYQQALGQGPQFIFQYYREEENGRGNFPPRFSGLQFPNYSSELNVNALELDDSALYLCASSFGGGTEAFFGQGTRLTVV.

The DNA of the CDR3 is TGCGCCAGCAGCTTCTCGGGACAGGCTCTTAATTCACCCCTCCACTTT. This encodes CASSFSGQALNSPLHF. This chain joins TRBV4-1 and TRBJ1-6; TRBD1 agrees at 8 bases. Trimming removed 5 bases from V and 6 bases from J; junction bases left unmatched: 9. The V gene's germline CDR1 is MGHRA and CDR2 YSYEKL. CDR3 length equals 16 residues.

V is TRBV12-5 and J is TRBJ1-5; tentatively, D is TRBD1 (6 bases). Germline CDR1 and CDR2: LGHNT and FRNRAP. Trimming removed 6 bases at V and 6 bases at J, with 9 bases between. The CDR3 consists of 12 residues. This CDR3 reads CASGGTSQPQHF. DNA of the CDR3: TGTGCTAGTGGGGGGACATCTCAGCCCCAGCATTTT. The variable domain in full, with the rest retrieved from reference TRBV12-5 and TRBJ1-5, is DARVTQTPRHKVTEMGQEVTMRCQPILGHNTVFWYRQTMMQGLELLAYFRNRAPLDDSGMPKDRFSAEMPDATLATLKIQPSEPRDSAVYFCASGGTSQPQHFGDGTRLSIL.

This clone appeared a few times. An end of the junction differs from the germline gene, which may be a read error. The chain is built from TRBV19 and TRBJ1-2; D perhaps matches TRBD1 (6 bases). CDR1 and CDR2 (germline): LNHDA, SQIVND (reference sequence). This CDR3 has 14 amino acids. CDR3 loop: CASSPRTENYGYTF. Written as DNA, the CDR3 is TGTGCCAGTAGTCCTCGGACAGAGAACTACGGCTACACCTTC. The full variable domain, its missing parts supplied by reference TRBV19 and TRBJ1-2, is DGGITQSPKYLFRKEGQNVTLSCEQNLNHDAMYWYRQDPGQGLRLIYYSQIVNDFQKGDIAEGYSVSREKKESFPLTVTSAQKNPTAFYLCASSPRTENYGYTFGSGTRLTVV.